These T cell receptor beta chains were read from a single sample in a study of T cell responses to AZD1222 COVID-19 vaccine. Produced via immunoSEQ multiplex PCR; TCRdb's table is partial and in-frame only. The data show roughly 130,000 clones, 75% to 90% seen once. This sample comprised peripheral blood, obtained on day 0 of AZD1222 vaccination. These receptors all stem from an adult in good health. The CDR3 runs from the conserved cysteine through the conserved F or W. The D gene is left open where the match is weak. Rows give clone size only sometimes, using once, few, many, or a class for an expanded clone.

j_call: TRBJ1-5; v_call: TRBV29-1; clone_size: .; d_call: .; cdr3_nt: TGCAGCGCCCGGGAGGGACTCAATCAGCCCCAGCATTTT; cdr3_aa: CSAREGLNQPQHF
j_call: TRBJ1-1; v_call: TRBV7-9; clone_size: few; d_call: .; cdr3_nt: TGTGCCAGCAGCTTATCAGCCCATGCTTTCTTCTTT; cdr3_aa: CASSLSAHAFFF
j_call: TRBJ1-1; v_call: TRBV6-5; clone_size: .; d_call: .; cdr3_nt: TGTGCCTCTTCCGAACAGACTGAAGCTTTCTTT; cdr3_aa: CASSEQTEAFF
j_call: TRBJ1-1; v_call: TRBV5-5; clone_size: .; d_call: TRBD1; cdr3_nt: TGTGCCAGCAGCTTTACCTACGACAGGGGAGCTTTCTTT; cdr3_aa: CASSFTYDRGAFF
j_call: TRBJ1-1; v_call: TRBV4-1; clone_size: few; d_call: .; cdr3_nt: TGCGCCAGCAGCCAAGGTGGGTCTGAAGCTTTCTTT; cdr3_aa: CASSQGGSEAFF
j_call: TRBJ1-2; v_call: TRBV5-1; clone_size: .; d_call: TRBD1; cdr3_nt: TGCGCCAGCAGCTTGGACGGGACAGGGTTCTATGGCTACACCTTC; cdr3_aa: CASSLDGTGFYGYTF
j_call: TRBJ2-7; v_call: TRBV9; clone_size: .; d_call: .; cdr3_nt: TGTGCCAGCAGCCCGGACAGAACCTACGAGCAGTACTTC; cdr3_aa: CASSPDRTYEQYF
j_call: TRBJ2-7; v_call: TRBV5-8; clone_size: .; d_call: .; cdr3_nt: TGTGCCAGCAGCTTGGGGCCAACCTACGAGCAGTACTTC; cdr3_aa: CASSLGPTYEQYF
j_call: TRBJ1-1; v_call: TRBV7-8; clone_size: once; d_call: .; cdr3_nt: TGTGCCAGCAGCCGTCAGGGCCGCGGCACCACTGAAGCTTTCTTT; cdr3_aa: CASSRQGRGTTEAFF
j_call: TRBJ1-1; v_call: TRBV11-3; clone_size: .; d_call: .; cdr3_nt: TGTGCCAGCAGCTTAGAGACTGAAGCTTTCTTT; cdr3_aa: CASSLETEAFF
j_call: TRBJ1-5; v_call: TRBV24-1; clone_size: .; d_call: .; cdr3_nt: TGTGCCACCAGTGACCCTACCAAGGGCAATCAGCCCCAGCATTTT; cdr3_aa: CATSDPTKGNQPQHF
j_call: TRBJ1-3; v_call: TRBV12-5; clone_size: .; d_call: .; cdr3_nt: TGTGCTAGTGGTTTGGTCCGTCTACAGGGCGCGAGCTCTGGAAACACCATATATTTT; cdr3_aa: CASGLVRLQGASSGNTIYF
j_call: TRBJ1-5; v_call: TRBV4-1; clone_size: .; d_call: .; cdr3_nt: TGCGCCAGCAGCCAAGATACAGTGACGTTTGGGGGTCAGCCCCAGCATTTT; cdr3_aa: CASSQDTVTFGGQPQHF
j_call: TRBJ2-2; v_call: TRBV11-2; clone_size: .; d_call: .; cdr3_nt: TGTGCCAGCAGTCCGCAGGTGAACACCGGGGAGCTGTTTTTT; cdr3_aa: CASSPQVNTGELFF
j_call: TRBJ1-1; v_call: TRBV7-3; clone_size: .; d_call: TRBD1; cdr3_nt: TGTGCCAGCAGCTTGGGACAGGGTGAAGCTTTCTTT; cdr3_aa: CASSLGQGEAFF
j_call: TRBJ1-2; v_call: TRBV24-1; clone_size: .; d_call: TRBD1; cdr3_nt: TGTGCCACCAGTGATTCTCCTCAGGGGGCCTATGGCTACACCTTC; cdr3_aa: CATSDSPQGAYGYTF
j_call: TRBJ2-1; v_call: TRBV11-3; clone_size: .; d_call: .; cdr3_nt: TGTGCCAGCAGTTCTTACAGGGTTCGCTACAATGAGCAGTTCTTC; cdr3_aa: CASSSYRVRYNEQFF
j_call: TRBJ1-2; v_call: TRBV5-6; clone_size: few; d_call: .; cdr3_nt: TGTGCCAGCAGCACGCAGGGAGCCCTCGTCGGCTACACCTTC; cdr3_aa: CASSTQGALVGYTF
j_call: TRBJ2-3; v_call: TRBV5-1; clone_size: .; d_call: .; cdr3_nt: TGCGCCAGCAGCTTTCAAGATACGCAGTATTTT; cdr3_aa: CASSFQDTQYF
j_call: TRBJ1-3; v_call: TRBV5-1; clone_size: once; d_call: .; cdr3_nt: TGCGCCAGCAGCCGACAGGGAAACACCATATATTTT; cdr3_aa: CASSRQGNTIYF
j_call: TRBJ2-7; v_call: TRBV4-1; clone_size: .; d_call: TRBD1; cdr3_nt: TGCGCCAGCAGCCAGACAGGGGTGCCCTACGAGCAGTACTTC; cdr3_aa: CASSQTGVPYEQYF
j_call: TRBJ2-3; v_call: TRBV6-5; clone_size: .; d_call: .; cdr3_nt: TGTGCAGCGCGGGTAGGAAAATTGGTCGATACGCAGTATTTT; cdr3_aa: CAARVGKLVDTQYF
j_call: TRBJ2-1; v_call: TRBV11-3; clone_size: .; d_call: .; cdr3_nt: TGTGCCAGCAGCCAACCCTGGCAGGGAGACAATGAGCAGTTCTTC; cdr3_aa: CASSQPWQGDNEQFF
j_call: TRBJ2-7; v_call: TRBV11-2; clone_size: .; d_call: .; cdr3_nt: TGTGCCAGCAGCTCGACACGCCGACGGAACGAGCAGTACTTC; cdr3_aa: CASSSTRRRNEQYF
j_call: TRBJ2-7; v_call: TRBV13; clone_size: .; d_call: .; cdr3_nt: TGTGCCAGCAGCCTCTCCGGGACAAGCTCCTACGAGCAGTACTTC; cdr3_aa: CASSLSGTSSYEQYF
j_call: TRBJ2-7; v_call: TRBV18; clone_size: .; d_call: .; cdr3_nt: TGTGCCAGCTCACCCATCGGGACAGCGGGCGAGCAGTACTTC; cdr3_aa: CASSPIGTAGEQYF
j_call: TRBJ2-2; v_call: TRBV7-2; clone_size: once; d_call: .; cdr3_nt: TGTGCCAGCAGCTTATATCGGGGGAACACCGGGGAGCTGTTTTTT; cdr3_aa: CASSLYRGNTGELFF
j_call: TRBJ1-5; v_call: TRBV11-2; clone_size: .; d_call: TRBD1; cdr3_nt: TGTGCCAGCAGCTTAGGGGGACAGGGGAGTAATCAGCCCCAGCATTTT; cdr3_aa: CASSLGGQGSNQPQHF
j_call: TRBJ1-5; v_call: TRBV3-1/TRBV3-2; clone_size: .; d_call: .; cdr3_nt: TGTGCCAGCAGCCAACAAGACCTGCCCCAGCATTTT; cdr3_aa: CASSQQDLPQHF
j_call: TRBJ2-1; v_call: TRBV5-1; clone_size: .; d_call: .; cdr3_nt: TGCGCCAGCAGCTTGAAGGGCCTAACCTACAATGAGCAGTTCTTC; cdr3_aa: CASSLKGLTYNEQFF
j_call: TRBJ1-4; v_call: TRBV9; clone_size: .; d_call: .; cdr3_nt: TGTGCCAGCAGCGTAGAAGGATTCGGGGGGAAAAAACTGTTTTTT; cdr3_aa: CASSVEGFGGKKLFF
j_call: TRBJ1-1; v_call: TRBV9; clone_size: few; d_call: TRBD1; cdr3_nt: TGTGCCAGCAGCTCCAGGAAGGGGGGACAGGGATGGACTGAAGCTTTCTTT; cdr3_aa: CASSSRKGGQGWTEAFF
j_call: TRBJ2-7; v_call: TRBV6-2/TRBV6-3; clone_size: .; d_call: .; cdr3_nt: TGTGCCAGCAGTCCCCGGGGCGAGCAGTACTTC; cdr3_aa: CASSPRGEQYF
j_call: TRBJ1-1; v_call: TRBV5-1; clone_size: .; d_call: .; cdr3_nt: TGCGCCAGCAGCTTGGCTAACATTGGGACCACTGAAGCTTTCTTT; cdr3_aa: CASSLANIGTTEAFF
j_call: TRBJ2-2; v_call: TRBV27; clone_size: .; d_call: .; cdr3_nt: TGTGCCAGCGGTGACTCAGGGTTAGGTGGGGAGCTGTTTTTT; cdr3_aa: CASGDSGLGGELFF
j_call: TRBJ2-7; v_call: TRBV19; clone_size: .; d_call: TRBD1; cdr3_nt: TGTGCCAGTAGTATACCAGGGGGTAGCTCCTACGAGCAGTACTTC; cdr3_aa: CASSIPGGSSYEQYF
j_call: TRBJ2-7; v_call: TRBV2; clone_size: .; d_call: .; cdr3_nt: TGTGCCAGCGCCCACTACGAGCAGTACTTC; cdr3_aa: CASAHYEQYF
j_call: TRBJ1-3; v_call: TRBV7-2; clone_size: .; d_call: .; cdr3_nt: TGTGCCAGCAGCTTAAGGGACAACTCTGGAAACACCATATATTTT; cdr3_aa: CASSLRDNSGNTIYF
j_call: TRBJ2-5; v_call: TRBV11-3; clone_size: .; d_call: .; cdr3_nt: TGTGCCAGCAGCCCCCAGGGGGCGGGGGAGGAGACCCAGTACTTC; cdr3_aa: CASSPQGAGEETQYF
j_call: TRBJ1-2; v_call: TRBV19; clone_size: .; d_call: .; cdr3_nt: TGTGCCAGTAGTATGGGTAGGGCTGGCTACACCTTC; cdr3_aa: CASSMGRAGYTF
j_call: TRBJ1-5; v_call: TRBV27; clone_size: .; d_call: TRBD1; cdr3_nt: TGTGCCAGCAGTTTGAAGGGGGCTTTTCAGCCCCAGCATTTT; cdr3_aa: CASSLKGAFQPQHF
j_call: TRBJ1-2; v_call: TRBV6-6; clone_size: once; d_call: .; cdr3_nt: TGTGCCAGCAGTCGATCTGGCCCGACGGTGGCAGCTATTCGGTTC; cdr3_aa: CASSRSGPTVAAIRF
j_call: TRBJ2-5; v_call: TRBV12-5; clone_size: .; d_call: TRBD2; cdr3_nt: TGTGCTAGTGACCGCTACACAGGGGGACTAGCGGGAAGGGAGACCCAGTACTTC; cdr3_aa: CASDRYTGGLAGRETQYF
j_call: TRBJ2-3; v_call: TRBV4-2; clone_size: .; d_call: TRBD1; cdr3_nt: TGTGCCAGCAGCCTCAGGGGGCAGGGCCAACTCCCAGATACGCAGTATTTT; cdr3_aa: CASSLRGQGQLPDTQYF
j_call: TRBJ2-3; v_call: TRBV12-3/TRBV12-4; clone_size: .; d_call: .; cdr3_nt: TGTGCCAGCAGGAGGACAGATACGCAGTATTTT; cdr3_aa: CASRRTDTQYF
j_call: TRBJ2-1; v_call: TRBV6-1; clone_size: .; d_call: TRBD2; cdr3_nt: TGTGCCAGCAGTGAAATTCAGGGAACTAGCGGGAGTAATGAGCAGTTCTTC; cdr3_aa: CASSEIQGTSGSNEQFF
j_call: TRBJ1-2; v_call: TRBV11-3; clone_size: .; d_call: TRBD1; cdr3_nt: TGTGCCAGCAGCGGACAGGGTATCCATGGCTACACCTTC; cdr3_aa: CASSGQGIHGYTF
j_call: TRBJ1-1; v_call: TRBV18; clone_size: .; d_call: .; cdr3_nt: TGTGCCAGCTCGGGAGACAAGAACACTGAAGCTTTCTTT; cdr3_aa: CASSGDKNTEAFF
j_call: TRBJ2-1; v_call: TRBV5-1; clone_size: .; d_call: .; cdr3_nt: TGCGCCAGCACCCCCGTTGGAGCGGGCAATGAGCAGTTCTTC; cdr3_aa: CASTPVGAGNEQFF